A selection of T cell receptor beta chains follows, all from one sample in a study of T cells in Graves' hyperthyroidism and ophthalmopathy. TCRdb reanalysed the multiplex PCR reads using MiXCR and keeps one entry per CDR3 protein. The profile shows a few hundred thousand distinct CDR3 sequences, approximately 15% of them singletons. Sequenced: blood. The receptors originated from a woman in her twenties or thirties with Graves' hyperthyroidism. Both conserved end residues are part of each CDR3. A D gene is named only where the DNA matches it firmly. Rows give clone size only sometimes, using once, few, many, or a class for an expanded clone.

few TRBD2 15 TRBJ2-1 TRBV3-1 TGTGCCAGCAGCCAGGCCGGGACTAGTATAGATGAGCAGTTCTTC CASSQAGTSIDEQFF
. TRBD2 17 TRBJ2-7 TRBV3-1 TGTGCCAGCAGCCCACCCGGGACTAGCGGGATGCATTACGAGCAGTACTTC CASSPPGTSGMHYEQYF
. . 15 TRBJ1-3 TRBV10-3 TGTGCCATCAGTGAGTCGATAGGTTCGGGAAACACCATATATTTT CAISESIGSGNTIYF
. . 15 TRBJ1-6 TRBV6-1 TGTGCCAGCAGTGCCGATGGGGGGGCTAATTCACCCCTCCACTTT CASSADGGANSPLHF
. . 14 TRBJ2-1 TRBV5-1 TGCGCCAGCAGCTTAAGGGGACTGGGGTATGAGCAGTTCTTC CASSLRGLGYEQFF
few . 12 TRBJ2-2 TRBV29-1 TGCAGCGTCCTCTCGGGCACCGGGGAGCTGTTTTTT CSVLSGTGELFF
few . 15 TRBJ2-1 TRBV5-1 TGCGCCAGCAGCCTCCTGGGTTCGGGGCACAATGAGCAGTTCTTC CASSLLGSGHNEQFF
. TRBD2 18 TRBJ2-2 TRBV15 TGTGCCACCAGCATTACTAGCGGGGGGGATCTAAACATCGGGGAGCTGTTTTTT CATSITSGGDLNIGELFF
many . 11 TRBJ2-3 TRBV12-3/TRBV12-4 TGTGCCAGCAGCCCCTCCATGGCGCAGTATTTT CASSPSMAQYF
. TRBD2 14 TRBJ2-1 TRBV5-8 TGTGCCAGCAGCTTTGGCGGGAGGGACAATGAGCAGTTCTTC CASSFGGRDNEQFF
many . 11 TRBJ1-2 TRBV12-3/TRBV12-4 TGTGCCAGCAGTTTACTGGGCGGCTACACCTTC CASSLLGGYTF
. . 20 TRBJ2-6 TRBV6-1 TGTGCCAGCACCAATGATCCCGGGCGGGGCCCTCCCTCTGGGGCCAACGTCCTGACTTTC CASTNDPGRGPPSGANVLTF
many TRBD1 15 TRBJ2-1 TRBV2 TGTGCCAGCAGGGCCGGGACAGGGGTGCCGAATGAGCAGTTCTTC CASRAGTGVPNEQFF
few . 17 TRBJ1-3 TRBV29-1 TGCAGCGTTGTCCTTAGGACAGATTCTCCCTCTGGAAACACCATATATTTT CSVVLRTDSPSGNTIYF
. TRBD1 16 TRBJ1-5 TRBV24-1 TGTGCCACCAGTGATACTACAGGGGCCCCCAATCAGCCCCAGCATTTT CATSDTTGAPNQPQHF
many . 13 TRBJ2-7 TRBV27 TGTGCCAGCAGTTTCTTAAGCTCCTACGAGCAGTACTTC CASSFLSSYEQYF
many TRBD1 15 TRBJ2-7 TRBV7-2 TGTGCCAGCAGCTTAGGTGGGACAGGGGGCCTCGAGCAGTACTTC CASSLGGTGGLEQYF
few . 13 TRBJ2-7 TRBV12-3/TRBV12-4 TGTGCCAGCAGTTTAGGCTCCTACAATGAGCAGTACTTC CASSLGSYNEQYF
once . 10 TRBJ2-1 TRBV6-2/TRBV6-3 TGTGCCAGCAGCTCCCGTGAGATGTTCTTC CASSSREMFF
few . 16 TRBJ2-6 TRBV5-1 TGCGCCAGCAGCTTGGCGATGGGCTCTGGGGCCAACGTCCTGACTTTC CASSLAMGSGANVLTF
few . 14 TRBJ2-1 TRBV4-2 TGTGCCAGCAGCCCCCGGAGCTCCTACAATGAGCAGTTCTTC CASSPRSSYNEQFF
. TRBD2 14 TRBJ2-1 TRBV5-4 TGTGCCAGCAGCCCTAGCGGGAACTACAATGAGCAGTTCTTC CASSPSGNYNEQFF
. . 16 TRBJ2-2 TRBV7-9 TGTGCCAGCAGCTTAGCGCGCCCGCCCGGGAGCGGGGAGCTGTTTTTT CASSLARPPGSGELFF
. TRBD2 16 TRBJ2-7 TRBV9 TGTGCCAGCAGCGTAGACCCGGGACTAGCGGTTTACGAGCAGTACTTC CASSVDPGLAVYEQYF
. . 16 TRBJ2-1 TRBV7-2 TGTGCCAGCAGCTTTATTGCGGGGAAAGTCTACAATGAGCAGTTCTTC CASSFIAGKVYNEQFF
few TRBD2 19 TRBJ2-1 TRBV3-1 TGTGCCAGCAGCTCCGGACTAGCGGGCGGTCAGAGCTCCTACAATGGGCAGTTCTTC CASSSGLAGGQSSYNGQFF
few . 14 TRBJ1-6 TRBV5-8 TGTGCCAGCAGCTTGGGCTCTGCAGGTTCACCCCTCCACTTT CASSLGSAGSPLHF
. . 13 TRBJ2-5 TRBV4-1 TGCGCCAGCAGCCTGACAGCAAAAGAGACCCAGTACTTC CASSLTAKETQYF
. . 16 TRBJ1-5 TRBV30 TGTGCCTGGAGCCCCGGGAGATTATCCCTCGGTCAGCCCCAGCATTTT CAWSPGRLSLGQPQHF
few . 12 TRBJ1-1 TRBV5-1 TGCGCCAGCAGCTTTTACAACACTGAAGCTTTCTTT CASSFYNTEAFF
few . 17 TRBJ2-2 TRBV24-1 TGTGCCACCAGTGAGCACGTCCGGGACCAGAACACCGGGGAGCTGTTTTTT CATSEHVRDQNTGELFF
many . 14 TRBJ2-3 TRBV3-1 TGTGCCAGCAGCCCAGGACGAGAGGGGGATACGCAGTATTTT CASSPGREGDTQYF
many . 13 TRBJ2-7 TRBV18 TGTGCCAGCTCACCGGACAGACACTACGAGCAGTACTTC CASSPDRHYEQYF
. . 16 TRBJ2-6 TRBV3-1 TGTGCCAGCAGCCAGAGACAGCTCTCTGGGGCCAACGTCCTGACTTTC CASSQRQLSGANVLTF
. TRBD2 13 TRBJ2-1 TRBV20-1 TGCAGTGCCCATAGCGGGAGATACCATGAGCAGTTCTTC CSAHSGRYHEQFF
. . 16 TRBJ1-4 TRBV7-9 TGTGCCAGCAGCGGGGGGGGACTTCCCGGTGGCGAAAAACTGTTTTTT CASSGGGLPGGEKLFF
many . 16 TRBJ2-2 TRBV6-1 TGTGCCAGCCAACCTCTCTCGCTAACTAACACCGGGGAGCTGTTTTTT CASQPLSLTNTGELFF
few . 11 TRBJ2-2 TRBV24-1 TGTGCCACCAGTGGAACCGGGGAGCTGTTTTTT CATSGTGELFF